The text below deals with one TCR beta chain. Its recognized antigen is unknown. Base-call qualities are not available, and no considerably larger clone is one nucleotide away. The immunoSEQ Assay was the method used to sequence TCRbeta CDR3 regions. After extraction, genomic DNA underwent amplification by bias-controlled multiplex PCR, followed by high-throughput sequencing. On the study's bioinformatics: To quantify the absolute abundance of every unique TCRbeta CDR3 region, sequences were collapsed and filtered. T cell fraction was estimated by normalization of TCRbeta template counts to usable DNA, with usable DNA being measured through amplification of reference genes present in all nucleated cells. Repertoire TCRs were annotated as SARS-CoV-2-specific when V gene, CDR3 amino acid sequence and J gene were exactly matched to a known reactive TCR set. The reference SARS-CoV-2 TCR set came from MIRA and was filtered for enrichment in COVID-19-positive ImmuneCODE repertoires, removing public or cross-reactive TCRs. Based on the MIRA antigens, annotated TCRs were further analysed at the level of specific ORF or position within ORF. Breadth was defined as annotated unique rearrangements over total unique productive rearrangements; depth was the summed frequency of those rearrangements. Two-sided Wilcoxon rank-sum tests were used to compare TCR breadth between groups. This immuneACCESS table, as held by TCRdb, lists in-frame sequences with V and J called but not all clones. Of the missing ones, under half trace to an unresolved V gene in checked studies; the others have no known cause. That table gives V, J and clone size, and the DNA gave D and trimming. Across this sample there are roughly 460,000 clones, with around 89% seen only once. Around 1.8% of the sample is taken by the ten largest.

The sample's treatment or condition label is to be understood as: 19 received Ad26.COV2.S at low or high dose, single or two shots; 5 received placebo; per-sample allocation not given. For vaccine and placebo recipients, repertoires were sequenced using samples collected on day 63 after the first injection. In Cohort 1b, about 27 adults aged 18-55 years were enrolled at a single site in Boston, USA, between 29 July and 7 August 2020. Ad26.COV2.S was a replication-incompetent adenovirus type 26 vector expressing a prefusion-stabilized SARS-CoV-2 spike protein from the original Wuhan strain. The trim is 5 bases for V and 0 bases for J, with a gap of 5 bases between the germline ends. The cysteine opens and the phenylalanine closes a CDR3 of 13 amino acids. Only CDR3 DNA remains: 39 bases, in frame from the first base. This record belongs to a study of Ad26.COV2.S vaccination and SARS-CoV-2 variants (dated by TCRdb to 2020 to 2023). In terms of the full investigation: Vaccine-arm donors came from COV1001, a multicentre, randomized, double-blind, placebo-controlled phase I-IIa trial of Ad26.COV2.S in healthy adults. Ad26.COV2.S was given intramuscularly at 5x10^10 or 1x10^11 viral particles, as a single shot or as two shots 56 days apart. The specificity and breadth of SARS-CoV-2-reactive T cell receptors after Ad26.COV2.S vaccination were assessed by TCRbeta repertoire sequencing. The TCR-sequenced set comprised roughly 30 samples: about 19 Ad26.COV2.S vaccine recipients, 5 placebo recipients and 8 SARS-CoV-2 convalescent individuals. Participants in the trial were split at random into five groups of five each, receiving low-dose or high-dose Ad26.COV2.S once or twice, or else placebo on both occasions. Investigators remained blinded to trial group allocation during experiments and outcome assessment. Points the paper makes about the study in general: It was noted by the authors that total T cell responses may have been underestimated by the TCR breadth and depth analyses. Ad26.COV2.S recipients had higher spike-specific TCR breadth than placebo recipients (P = 0.0014). Vaccine and placebo recipients had comparable non-spike TCR breadth, which fits with the vaccine containing only spike. After vaccination, substantial breadth of spike-specific CD8+ and CD4+ T cell responses was reported. The study lacked the statistical power to compare responses across vaccine doses or regimens.

The sequence joins TRBV12-3 or TRBV12-4 to TRBJ1-5; the D gene assignment is ambiguous. Specimen: peripheral blood, collected in a trial of Ad26.COV2.S vaccine versus placebo. The TCR was taken from a person between 18 and 65 years old who received the Ad26.COV2.S COVID-19 vaccine or a placebo. The CDR3 protein is CASSTYSNQPQHF. In nucleotide form, the sequence is TGTGCCAGCAGTACATATAGCAATCAGCCCCAGCATTTT.